This T cell receptor beta chain stems from a study of CD4 T cells in relation to SARS-CoV-2 and coronaviruses. On the study more broadly: ViraFEST: roughly 9-day antigen culture of PBMCs, then TCR beta CDR3 sequencing. Overall study findings and caveats: Compared with monoreactive clones, crossreactive clones showed significantly weaker SARS-CoV-2 expansion. No crossreactivity against non-spike viral proteins was tested here.

Before the COVID-19 pandemic, during about 2011-2019, CD4+ T cells were taken from unexposed donors. The cells were cultured for under twelve days before CD4+ T cells were isolated. This CDR3 has 12 residues. The V gene's germline CDR1 is SGHTA and CDR2 FQGNSA. The V and J ends lost 3 bases and 9 bases respectively, with 9 bases between them. Measured with immunoSEQ multiplex PCR; TCRdb has only the in-frame clones, and not every one. The sample has some 29,000 clones; 76% are singletons. There are a few counts of this clone. Its antigen is unidentified. The chain links TRBV7-2 to TRBJ1-5, with D possibly TRBD1 on 5 matching bases. Sequenced input: CD4+ T cells from PBMCs, cultured in vitro. The TCR originated in a human donor in good health. CDR3: CASSFPGTPQHF. CDR3 nucleotides: TGTGCCAGCAGCTTCCCAGGGACGCCCCAGCATTTT.